This TCR beta chain derives from a study of shared clonotypes between healthy human individuals. The study, taken as a whole, reports: The authors sampled blood alone, and tissue repertoires likely differ. With few donors, the genetic and exposure-history diversity represented was limited.

V lost 4 bases, J lost 5 bases, and 17 bases lay in between. The germline V gene has CDR1 LNHDA and CDR2 SQIVND (reference sequence). The CDR3 runs to 15 residues. As concerns this clone: The antigen remains unidentified.

When replicate PCRs were run on unsorted PBMC, they used around 290 ng DNA, approximately 33,000 T cell genomes. The sequenced material, unsorted PBMC DNA, was run on ten immunoSEQ deep assay plates. The method was immunoSEQ multiplex PCR; TCRdb's version includes in-frame clones alone and lacks a portion of them. The sample holds about 490,000 clones, more than 75% seen once. The clonotype was recovered from a woman in her 40s in good health. Some clones in this sample may be carry-over from other donors' samples. Sequenced: PBMCs. V gene TRBV19 combines with J gene TRBJ2-5, with D possibly TRBD2 on 7 matching bases. The CDR3 region has the DNA TGTGCCAGTAGTACCATCCCGGGGGGCATGGAGACCCAGTACTTC. Its protein is CASSTIPGGMETQYF.